The 27 T cell receptor beta chains given below trace back to one sample, sequenced in a study of cytomegalovirus exposure and HLA in healthy donors. Primers for the PCR totalled 60 Vbeta and 13 Jbeta. Generated by immunoSEQ multiplex PCR, the TCRdb table keeps only in-frame clones and is missing some. In the table there are about 200,000 clones, roughly an eighth of which are singletons. Material: PBMCs. These receptors all stem from a man aged 45-60 years in good health and CMV-seropositive.

CDR3 nucleotides: TGTGCCAGCAGCCCCGGGACTAGCACAGATACGCAGTATTTT. Its translation: CASSPGTSTDTQYF. The chain links TRBV9 to TRBJ2-3, with D possibly being TRBD2 (6 bases). Germline V gene sequence: CDR1 SGDLS, CDR2 YYNGEE. Trimming took 4 bases from V and 0 from J, leaving 9 bases between them. This CDR3 comprises 14 residues.

This clone occurred a few times. The chain combines TRBV6-5 with TRBJ1-2; 7 bases align to TRBD1. CDR1 is MNHEY and CDR2 is SVGAGI in the germline V gene. The CDR3 has 15 amino acids. Losses at the gene ends were 2 bases for V and 7 bases for J; bases not matched to a gene: 10. The CDR3 loop reads CASSYGQGEARGYTF. The CDR3 nucleotides read TGTGCCAGCAGTTACGGGCAGGGGGAGGCCCGTGGCTACACCTTC.

This clone was observed a few times. The chain is built from TRBV28 and TRBJ1-6; D ambiguous. The CDR3 sequence is 14 residues long. Germline-derived CDR1 and CDR2 are MDHEN and SYDVKM. V was cut by 6 bases and J by 8 bases, with 14 bases left in between. In DNA form, the CDR3 reads TGTGCCAGCAGCCGCAGTGTGGCCGATTCACCCCTCCACTTT. Protein sequence: CASSRSVADSPLHF.

This chain connects TRBV27 to TRBJ2-7, with D possibly TRBD1 on 6 matching bases. Germline V lookup: CDR1 MNHEY, CDR2 SMNVEV (reference sequence). The ends were cut back, 5 bases at V and 3 bases at J, with 17 bases in the middle. The length of the CDR3 is 15 residues. For the CDR3, the DNA is TGTGCCAGCAGTGAACGTTGGGGACACATCTACGAGCAGTACTTC. Protein: CASSERWGHIYEQYF.

This clone was picked up a small number of times. This chain joins TRBV6-1 and TRBJ2-1; TRBD2 matches at 10 bases. This CDR3 comprises 15 residues. Germline CDR1 is MNHNS and CDR2 is SASEGT. The junction had 6 bases not matched to a gene; V was cut back by 3 bases and J by 7 bases. CDR3 bases: TGTGCCAGCAGTGATCGAGCGGGGGGGTGGAATGAGCAGTTCTTC. Its translation: CASSDRAGGWNEQFF.

In its sample, this clone was seen a few times. The chain employs TRBV25-1 and TRBJ2-3; 8 positions match TRBD1. With V trimmed by 1 base and J by 7 bases, 4 bases remained unmatched. This CDR3 has 14 residues. CDR1 and CDR2 (germline): MGHDK, SYGVNS. Here the CDR3 reads CASSEWQGAHTQYF. Written as DNA, the CDR3 is TGTGCCAGCAGTGAATGGCAGGGGGCACATACGCAGTATTTT.

Regarding this clone: Distinct nucleotide sequences in the sample also encode this CDR3. The chain joins TRBV28 to TRBJ2-3; TRBD2 aligns across 9 bases. With V trimmed by 5 bases and J by 3 bases, 0 bases remained unmatched. CDR3 size: 13 residues. From germline, CDR1 is MDHEN and CDR2 SYDVKM. As DNA, the CDR3 is TGTGCCAGCAGTCTAGCGGGGACAGATACGCAGTATTTT. Protein sequence: CASSLAGTDTQYF.

This clone was detected a few times. The genes are TRBV19 and TRBJ1-5, with a possible D match to TRBD1 (6 bases). CDR1 is LNHDA and CDR2 is SQIVND in the germline V gene (reference sequence). Deletions cut 3 bases from V and 5 bases from J, with 11 bases between. This CDR3 has 14 residues. In nucleotides, the CDR3 is TGTGCCAGTAGTATCGGGACAAACCATCAGCCCCAGCATTTT. Protein: CASSIGTNHQPQHF.

There are a few counts of this clone. This sequence joins TRBV7-9 and TRBJ2-2; D might be TRBD2 (6 bases). Germline V CDR1 and CDR2: SEHNR, FQNEAQ (reference sequence). V was shortened by 5 bases and J by 2 bases, with 18 bases between the two germline ends. This CDR3 comprises 17 residues. For the CDR3, the DNA is TGTGCCAGCAGCCCGTCGGGGGTTAGCGCAAACACCGGGGAGCTGTTTTTT. It translates to CASSPSGVSANTGELFF.

CDR3: CATSSAGAQPQHF. The CDR3 DNA reads TGTGCCACCAGCTCGGCAGGGGCTCAGCCCCAGCATTTT. This chain links TRBV15 with TRBJ1-5; D perhaps matches TRBD1 (6 bases). CDR1 and CDR2 from the germline V gene are LNHNV and YYDKDF (reference sequence). V dropped 5 bases and J dropped 6 bases, with 11 bases sitting between them. This CDR3 has 13 residues.

V gene TRBV6-6 combines with J gene TRBJ1-6, with 7 positions matching TRBD1. Trimming took 6 bases from V and 7 from J; bases not matched to a gene: 9. The CDR3 is made up of 15 amino acids. Germline values: CDR1 MNHNY, CDR2 SVGAGI (reference sequence). CDR3 residues: CASSSPTGPNSPLHF. Here the CDR3 DNA reads TGTGCCAGCAGCTCCCCGACAGGGCCCAATTCACCCCTCCACTTT.

This clone was counted a few times. The rearrangement joins TRBV6-5 to TRBJ2-2; maybe TRBD1 (5 bases). CDR1 and CDR2 from the germline V gene are MNHEY and SVGAGI. The CDR3 sequence is 14 residues long. Trimming pared 4 bases from V and 5 bases from J, leaving 11 bases between. The CDR3 spells CASSWAGKTGELFF. In DNA, the CDR3 is TGTGCCAGCAGTTGGGCAGGGAAAACCGGGGAGCTGTTTTTT.

J is TRBJ2-5 and V is TRBV19, with D tentatively TRBD1 (7 bases). Germline V gene data show CDR1 as LNHDA and CDR2 as SQIVND (reference sequence). The CDR3 is made up of 15 amino acids. Trimming pared 1 base from V and 5 bases from J, leaving 14 bases between. The CDR3 region has the DNA TGTGCCAGTAGTATAGGTGGAGGGGGCCCGGAGACCCAGTACTTC. This codes for CASSIGGGGPETQYF.

The chain couples TRBV7-2 to TRBJ1-5; D gene ambiguous. The CDR3 spans 14 residues. V lost 5 bases to trimming and J lost 3 bases, with 11 bases between them. CDR1 and CDR2 (germline): SGHTA, FQGNSA. CDR3 protein: CASSVDGSNQPQHF. CDR3 in DNA: TGTGCCAGCAGCGTAGACGGTTCCAATCAGCCCCAGCATTTT.

This clone was seen a few times. This chain joins TRBV5-4 and TRBJ2-5; 7 bases fit TRBD1. Germline V lookup: CDR1 SGHNT, CDR2 YYREEE (reference sequence). V gave up 0 bases and J gave up 4 bases; unmatched junction bases: 3. CDR3 length: 14 amino acids. CDR3 amino acids: CASSLGRGRETQYF. The DNA for the CDR3 is TGTGCCAGCAGCTTGGGTAGGGGGCGAGAGACCCAGTACTTC.

This clone was detected only a few times. The rearrangement uses TRBV14 and TRBJ1-1; tentatively, D is TRBD1 (5 bases). Germline-derived CDR1 and CDR2 are SGHDN and FVKESK. This CDR3 has 18 amino acids. Trimming took 2 bases from V and 1 from J, leaving 20 bases between them. The CDR3 reads CASSQLGRAFGPNTEAFF. The CDR3 DNA follows: TGTGCCAGCAGCCAACTGGGCAGGGCGTTTGGGCCGAACACTGAAGCTTTCTTT.

This clone is labeled medium-sized. V is TRBV5-5 and J is TRBJ1-6, with 7 positions matching TRBD1. CDR1 and CDR2 from the germline V gene are SGHKS and YYEKEE (reference sequence). Trimming took 1 base from V and 10 from J; bases not matched to a gene: 2. The CDR3 contains 13 residues. The CDR3 reads CASSLTGESPLHF. The CDR3 coding sequence is TGTGCCAGCAGCTTGACAGGGGAATCACCCCTCCACTTT.

This clone was seen only a few times. The rearrangement uses TRBV7-2 and TRBJ2-5; the D is unclear. The CDR3 runs 12 residues. CDR1 SGHTA and CDR2 FQGNSA come from the germline V gene. The V end was cut by 5 bases, the J end by 0 bases, with 4 bases between. CDR3 sequence: CASSQYQETQYF. The CDR3 DNA follows: TGTGCCAGCAGCCAGTACCAAGAGACCCAGTACTTC.

The V call is TRBV5-1, the J call TRBJ2-5; 8 bases agree with TRBD2. Germline CDR1 reads SGHRS; CDR2 reads YFSETQ. The CDR3 runs 16 residues. Trimming at V came to 0 bases and at J to 4 bases, leaving 8 bases not matched to a gene. CDR3 bases: TGCGCCAGCAGCTTGGCGGTCGGGGGGGCATTAGAGACCCAGTACTTC. This encodes CASSLAVGGALETQYF.

The chain links TRBV18 to TRBJ2-5; TRBD1 is a possible D gene (6 bases). V gave up 3 bases and J gave up 3 bases, with 11 bases separating them. CDR3 length: 14 amino acids. From germline, CDR1 is KGHSH and CDR2 LQKENI. CDR3 bases: TGTGCCAGCTCACCCTATCCAGGGGAAGAGACCCAGTACTTC. Protein sequence: CASSPYPGEETQYF.

The chain has TRBV2 and TRBJ1-2, with TRBD1 as a possible D gene (6 bases). Trimming removed 7 bases at V and 4 bases at J, with 19 bases between. The CDR3 is made up of 15 amino acids. Per the germline V gene, CDR1 is SNHLY and CDR2 is FYNNEI. The CDR3 reads CASKVADRIIYGYTF. The CDR3 DNA is TGTGCCAGCAAAGTCGCGGACAGAATAATCTATGGCTACACCTTC.

This clone was seen a few times. This chain uses TRBV10-2 with TRBJ2-1, with 11 nucleotides matching TRBD2. Per germline, CDR1 WSHSY and CDR2 SAAADI. Germline trimming cut 6 bases from V and 3 bases from J; bases unmatched to any gene: 4. The CDR3 is 15 amino acids. The CDR3 bases are TGCGCCAGCAGCTCCGGGACTAGCGGCTACAATGAGCAGTTCTTC. It is translated as CASSSGTSGYNEQFF.

J is TRBJ2-1 and V is TRBV14; weak D call: TRBD1 (6 bases). Trimming stripped 2 bases from V and 9 bases from J, with 11 bases between. CDR1 and CDR2 (germline): SGHDN, FVKESK. The CDR3 length is 13 residues. Written as DNA, the CDR3 is TGTGCCAGCAGCCAATCCAGGGGAGCTGAGCAGTTCTTC. It encodes CASSQSRGAEQFF.

This chain joins TRBV9 and TRBJ1-2; possible D gene TRBD1, 6 bases. The germline CDR1 and CDR2 sequences are SGDLS and YYNGEE. The CDR3 length is 17 residues. V was trimmed by 0 bases and J by 4 bases, leaving 19 bases between them. CDR3 coding DNA: TGTGCCAGCAGCGTAGACGGTGGACAGCAGGGGCTCTATGGCTACACCTTC. It codes for CASSVDGGQQGLYGYTF.

This clone was recorded a few times. This chain links TRBV7-9 with TRBJ1-3; the match to TRBD1 covers 8 bases. Per germline, CDR1 SEHNR and CDR2 FQNEAQ (reference sequence). This CDR3 has 15 residues. The J segment lost 3 bases and the V segment lost 5 bases, leaving 6 bases of the junction unmatched. The CDR3 DNA is TGTGCCAGCAGCCATCTCAGGGGGCATGGAAACACCATATATTTT. Residues: CASSHLRGHGNTIYF.

The rearrangement links TRBV15 to TRBJ1-4, with 8 bases matching TRBD1. CDR3 length equals 16 residues. Germline trimming cut 3 bases from V and 4 bases from J; bases unmatched to any gene: 7. Germline-derived CDR1 and CDR2 are LNHNV and YYDKDF (reference sequence). CDR3 coding DNA: TGTGCCACCAGCAGTGGAGGACAGGGCCTTAATGAAAAACTGTTTTTT. Its protein is CATSSGGQGLNEKLFF.

There are a few counts of this clone. The rearrangement joins TRBV9 to TRBJ2-2; D not certain. Trimming pared 1 base from V and 4 bases from J, leaving 8 bases between. Germline CDR1 and CDR2: SGDLS and YYNGEE. The CDR3 runs to 14 residues. The CDR3 region has the DNA TGTGCCAGCAGCGTACTACAGATCACCGGGGAGCTGTTTTTT. This codes for CASSVLQITGELFF.